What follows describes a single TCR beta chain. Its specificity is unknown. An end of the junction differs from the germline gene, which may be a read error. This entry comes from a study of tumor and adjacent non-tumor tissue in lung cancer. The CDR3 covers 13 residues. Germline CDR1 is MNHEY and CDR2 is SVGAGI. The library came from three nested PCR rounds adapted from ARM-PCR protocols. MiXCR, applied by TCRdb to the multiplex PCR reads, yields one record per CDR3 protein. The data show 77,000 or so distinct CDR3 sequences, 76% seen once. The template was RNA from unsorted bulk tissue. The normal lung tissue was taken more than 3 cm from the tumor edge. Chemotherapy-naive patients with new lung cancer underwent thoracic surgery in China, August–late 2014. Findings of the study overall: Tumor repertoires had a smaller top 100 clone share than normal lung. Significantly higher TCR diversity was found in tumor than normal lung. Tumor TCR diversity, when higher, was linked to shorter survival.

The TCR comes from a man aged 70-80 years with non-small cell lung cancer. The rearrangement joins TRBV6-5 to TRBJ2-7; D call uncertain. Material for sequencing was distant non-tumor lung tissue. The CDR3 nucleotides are TGTATCAGCAGTTACACAGACTCCTACGTGCAGTACTTC. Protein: CISSYTDSYVQYF.